This TCR beta chain came from a study of T-cell memory formation after mild COVID-19. This clonotype has just a few counts. What it recognizes is unknown. Regarding the study as a whole: Among CD4+ contracting clones, most were CM and EM, and CD8+ ones EMRA. The authors did not confirm SARS-CoV-2 specificity of second-wave clones peaking day 37. Pre-infection memory carried some responding clones, suggesting that cross-reactive memory joined.

The CDR3 is 11 residues long. Per the germline V gene, CDR1 is KGHDR and CDR2 is SFDVKD. Trimming cost V 6 bases and J 5 bases, with 7 bases left between them. cDNA libraries for TCR alpha and TCR beta, carrying sample barcodes and UMIs, came from 5'RACE with constant-segment primers. TCRdb ran MiXCR on the 5' RACE reads and lists one entry per CDR3 protein. The data hold 100,000 to 150,000 distinct CDR3 sequences, with around 15% observed a single time. The chain couples TRBV24-1 to TRBJ2-7, with D hard to call. What was sequenced was PBMCs or a T cell subset sorted from them (not recorded which). The sequence was obtained from a man between 18 and 35 years old who had mild COVID-19 (a few samples of this study predate the infection). Cell type and time point are not known. CDR3 loop: CATSMHDEQYV. CDR3 DNA: TGTGCCACCAGTATGCACGACGAGCAGTACGTC.